This T cell receptor (beta chain) is from a study of blood T cell repertoires in COVID-19. Overall study context: Sites across the United States, Italy and Spain contributed samples from acute and convalescent COVID-19. The analysed material was cDNA or gDNA that came from T cells, B-cell-depleted T cells, or PBMCs.

V shed 3 bases and J 6 bases; nucleotides not matched to a gene: 4. CDR3 length equals 14 residues. CDR1 is KGHDR and CDR2 is SFDVKD in the germline V gene. As handled by the study authors: From reference gene primer amplification, estimates of nucleated cell counts were derived. Libraries were prepared by immunoSEQ multiplex PCR; TCRdb keeps only in-frame clonotypes and omits some of them. V, J and clone size are those of that table, while D and trimming were read from the DNA. This sample yields roughly 250,000 clones, of which nearly 90% are seen a single time; about 0.74% belongs to the top ten. This chain uses TRBV24-1 with TRBJ1-2; TRBD1 matches 9 bases. The sequence was obtained from a woman aged 25 to 39 with acute or convalescent COVID-19. Sequences were obtained from peripheral blood. CDR3 DNA: TGTGCCACCAGTGATCCGGGGACAGGGAATGGCTACACCTTC. Encoded protein: CATSDPGTGNGYTF.